The 25 T cell receptor beta chains below all came from one sample that was sequenced in a study of T cell repertoires in cytomegalovirus infection. Antigens for these TCRs are unknown. TCRdb reprocessed the reads with MiXCR, giving one entry per CDR3 protein. This table has 450,000 to 650,000 distinct CDR3 sequences, about 40% appearing once. Specimen: cultured PBMCs, collected from culture after CMV antigen stimulation. These receptors all stem from a human donor in good health (CMV status not recorded). Some clones in this sample may be carry-over from other donors' samples.

The CDR3 nucleotides are TGTGCCAGCCCGCCGGGCTTAGAGGCTTTCTTT. This codes for CASPPGLEAFF. The chain uses TRBV27 and TRBJ1-1; D gene unclear. The CDR3 covers 11 residues. V was shortened by 8 bases and J by 11 bases, with 15 bases between the two germline ends. Germline CDR1 reads MNHEY; CDR2 reads SMNVEV (reference sequence).

In its sample, this clonotype was seen a few times. J is TRBJ2-7 and V is TRBV7-2; 11 bases are shared with TRBD1. CDR1 and CDR2 (germline): SGHTA, FQGNSA. This CDR3 comprises 15 residues. Germline trimming cut 5 bases from V and 6 bases from J; bases unmatched to any gene: 9. The DNA for the CDR3 is TGTGCCAGCAGCCCATGGGACAGGGGGAAGTCCGAGCAGTACTTC. It specifies CASSPWDRGKSEQYF. The variable domain in full, with the rest retrieved from reference TRBV7-2 and TRBJ2-7, is GAGVSQSPSNKVTEKGKDVELRCDPISGHTALYWYRQSLGQGLEFLIYFQGNSAPDKSGLPSDRFSAERTGGSVSTLTIQRTQQEDSAVYLCASSPWDRGKSEQYFGPGTRLTVT.

This rearrangement joins TRBV28 to TRBJ1-2; D remains unclear. There are 12 residues in the CDR3. The germline V and J ends were trimmed by 3 bases and 7 bases, with 9 bases remaining between them. Germline V lookup: CDR1 MDHEN, CDR2 SYDVKM. CDR3 bases: TGTGCCAGCAGTTTCGCAGCTCGTGGCTACACCTTC. This encodes CASSFAARGYTF.

The chain employs TRBV29-1 and TRBJ1-3; no firm D call. The germline CDR1 and CDR2 sequences are SQVTM and ANQGSEA. The CDR3 spans 14 residues. Trimming left V 6 bases short and J 4 bases short, with 16 bases between. CDR3 region: CSVLRDFGGNTIYF. CDR3 nucleotide sequence: TGCAGCGTCCTTAGGGATTTCGGAGGAAACACCATATATTTT.

There are many counts of this clonotype. The chain is built from TRBV7-2 and TRBJ2-3; D unclear. Germline-derived CDR1 and CDR2 are SGHTA and FQGNSA. V gave up 1 base and J gave up 0 bases, with 5 bases separating them. The CDR3 is made up of 14 amino acids. The CDR3 nucleotides are TGTGCCAGCAGCTTAGAGCTGAGCACAGATACGCAGTATTTT. This encodes CASSLELSTDTQYF.

This chain uses TRBV5-1 with TRBJ1-1; no clear D gene. The CDR3 is 15 amino acids. Germline V CDR1 and CDR2: SGHRS, YFSETQ. V gave up 0 bases and J gave up 3 bases, with 12 bases separating them. The CDR3 protein is CASSLGWRGDTEAFF. The DNA for the CDR3 is TGCGCCAGCAGCTTGGGGTGGCGGGGAGACACTGAAGCTTTCTTT.

The genes are TRBV2 and TRBJ2-3; unclear D gene. The V gene's germline CDR1 is SNHLY and CDR2 FYNNEI. Trimming stripped 5 bases from V and 2 bases from J, with 11 bases between. This CDR3 is built from 14 residues. The CDR3 nucleotides are TGTGCCAGCAGTCAGACCGGACCCACAGATACGCAGTATTTT. As protein: CASSQTGPTDTQYF. Variable domain in full (rest from reference TRBV2 and TRBJ2-3): EPEVTQTPSHQVTQMGQEVILRCVPISNHLYFYWYRQILGQKVEFLVSFYNNEISEKSEIFDDQFSVERPDGSNFTLKIRSTKLEDSAMYFCASSQTGPTDTQYFGPGTRLTVL.

This clonotype was counted a single time. CDR3 region: CASSPAGAGNIQYF. The CDR3 DNA follows: TGTGCCAGCAGTCCAGCGGGGGCGGGAAACATTCAGTACTTC. The chain couples TRBV27 to TRBJ2-4; 8 bases align to TRBD2. Germline-derived CDR1 and CDR2 are MNHEY and SMNVEV (reference sequence). The CDR3 sequence is 14 residues long. The V and J ends lost 5 bases and 6 bases, in that order; junction bases with no gene match: 6.

This clonotype occurred a few times. The chain is built from TRBV7-9 and TRBJ2-3, with 8 nucleotides matching TRBD2. The CDR3 length is 15 residues. Germline loops: CDR1 SEHNR, CDR2 FQNEAQ (reference sequence). Losses at the gene ends were 4 bases for V and 3 bases for J; bases not matched to a gene: 6. CDR3 bases: TGTGCCAGCAGCTACTTAAGCGGGGGTACAGATACGCAGTATTTT. Translated: CASSYLSGGTDTQYF.

The chain employs TRBV12-3 or TRBV12-4 and TRBJ2-7; 10 positions match TRBD2. The ends lost 3 bases at V and 6 bases at J; junction bases unmatched: 5. The CDR3 runs to 14 residues. The CDR3 spells CASSFSGRAAEQYF. CDR3 in DNA: TGTGCCAGCAGTTTCAGCGGGAGGGCAGCCGAGCAGTACTTC.

The chain uses TRBV7-2 and TRBJ1-3; D not resolved. V dropped 0 bases and J dropped 6 bases, with 9 bases sitting between them. Per the germline V gene, CDR1 is SGHTA and CDR2 is FQGNSA. There are 14 residues in the CDR3. CDR3 region: CASSLAGSVNTIYF. The CDR3 nucleotides are TGTGCCAGCAGCTTAGCAGGGTCGGTAAACACCATATATTTT.

V gene TRBV4-2 combines with J gene TRBJ2-3, with 8 bases lining up with TRBD2. The CDR3 is made up of 16 amino acids. V lost 0 bases to trimming and J lost 4 bases; unmatched junction nucleotides: 6. CDR1 is LGHNA and CDR2 is YNFKEQ in the germline V gene. The CDR3 DNA is TGTGCCAGCAGCCAAGATTTCGGGGGGGTACCAGATACGCAGTATTTT. The encoded protein is CASSQDFGGVPDTQYF.

This clonotype was seen only once. The V and J genes are TRBV19 and TRBJ2-3; maybe TRBD1 (5 bases). Trimming pared 5 bases from V and 8 bases from J, leaving 14 bases between. Germline CDR1 and CDR2: LNHDA and SQIVND (reference sequence). This CDR3 comprises 13 residues. In nucleotides, the CDR3 is TGTGCCAGTAGTGCAATAGGGGCCGGTACGCAGTATTTT. The encoded protein is CASSAIGAGTQYF.

The chain uses TRBV6-2 or TRBV6-3 and TRBJ2-1, with TRBD2 matching over 7 bases. After removal of 5 bases from V and 6 bases from J, the junction contained 7 bases not matched to a gene. Germline assignment: CDR1 MNHEY and CDR2 SVGEGT. The CDR3 has 14 amino acids. This CDR3 is CASSMREPFNEQFF. The CDR3 DNA reads TGTGCCAGCAGTATGCGGGAGCCCTTCAATGAGCAGTTCTTC.

There are many counts of this clonotype. This chain uses TRBV7-2 with TRBJ2-3, with 9 nucleotides matching TRBD1. Germline CDR1 SGHTA, CDR2 FQGNSA. The CDR3 loop spans 15 amino acids. V lost 5 bases and J lost 2; bases outside the gene matches: 5. The CDR3 DNA reads TGTGCCAGCAGCCACGGGACAGGGTCCACAGATACGCAGTATTTT. Amino acid sequence: CASSHGTGSTDTQYF. The full variable domain, in which reference TRBV7-2 and TRBJ2-3 provide the parts outside the CDR3, is GAGVSQSPSNKVTEKGKDVELRCDPISGHTALYWYRQSLGQGLEFLIYFQGNSAPDKSGLPSDRFSAERTGGSVSTLTIQRTQQEDSAVYLCASSHGTGSTDTQYFGPGTRLTVL.

The rearrangement links TRBV20-1 to TRBJ1-2, with D possibly matching TRBD1 (6 bases). The CDR3 loop spans 14 amino acids. The germline CDR1 and CDR2 sequences are DFQATT and SNEGSKA (reference sequence). Between the trimmed V and J ends, which lost 0 bases and 4 bases, there was a span of 12 bases. DNA for the CDR3: TGCAGTGCTAGAGAGGGGGGCAGGGGCTATGGCTACACCTTC. This translates into CSAREGGRGYGYTF.

The rearrangement links TRBV6-8 to TRBJ2-7; 7 nucleotides agree with TRBD2. This CDR3 has 15 residues. After removal of 6 bases from V and 4 bases from J, the junction contained 12 bases not matched to a gene. CDR1 and CDR2 (germline): MNHGY, SAAAGT. The CDR3 is CASSTRGGFGYEQYF. As DNA, the CDR3 is TGTGCCAGCAGCACAAGGGGAGGGTTCGGGTACGAGCAGTACTTC.

The sample holds many counts of this clonotype. The chain is built from TRBV7-2 and TRBJ2-1, with 12 bases fitting TRBD2. Germline CDR1 reads SGHTA; CDR2 reads FQGNSA. With V trimmed by 5 bases and J by 0 bases, 2 bases remained unmatched. This CDR3 has 16 residues. For the CDR3, the DNA is TGTGCCAGCAGCCGGACTAGCGGGAACTCCTACAATGAGCAGTTCTTC. Amino acids: CASSRTSGNSYNEQFF.

This clonotype has just one count. This chain connects TRBV7-4 to TRBJ2-7, with TRBD2 matching 7 bases. The junction had 22 bases not matched to a gene; V was cut back by 5 bases and J by 3 bases. Germline CDR1 is SGHVT and CDR2 is SQSDAQ. The CDR3 totals 19 residues. Written as DNA, the CDR3 is TGTGCCAGCAGCCCCACGCGCGGGAGTGGCGATGGGGGTCACTACGAGCAGTACTTC. Translated: CASSPTRGSGDGGHYEQYF. Complete variable domain (other parts from reference TRBV7-4 and TRBJ2-7): GAGVSQSPRYKVAKRGRDVALRCDSISGHVTLYWYRQTLGQGSEVLTYSQSDAQRDKSGRPSGRFSAERPERSVSTLKIQRTEQGDSAVYLCASSPTRGSGDGGHYEQYFGPGTRLTVT.

The chain uses TRBV6-8 and TRBJ2-7, with D uncertain. The germline gives CDR1 MNHGY, CDR2 SAAAGT. V lost 7 bases to trimming and J lost 9 bases, with 16 bases between them. The CDR3 runs to 12 residues. CDR3 loop: CASTDPSMLQYF. The CDR3, as DNA: TGTGCCAGCACCGATCCCTCAATGTTGCAGTACTTC.

This clonotype was seen a few times. The J gene is TRBJ2-1, the V gene TRBV7-9; perhaps TRBD2 as D (5 bases). Trimming removed 5 bases from V and 12 bases from J, with 23 bases in between. The CDR3 contains 15 residues. The germline gives CDR1 SEHNR, CDR2 FQNEAQ (reference sequence). The CDR3: CASSPGSGAAHRQFF. Written as DNA, the CDR3 is TGTGCCAGCAGCCCGGGGTCTGGTGCGGCCCATAGGCAGTTCTTC.

This chain links TRBV19 with TRBJ1-5; TRBD1 might be the D (5 bases). Germline V CDR1 and CDR2: LNHDA, SQIVND (reference sequence). The CDR3 is made up of 14 amino acids. Trimming shortened V by 7 bases and J by 2 bases, and 12 bases separated the two germline ends. CDR3 in DNA: TGTGCCAGTACGTCAGGGACGGGCAATCAGCCCCAGCATTTT. Encoded protein: CASTSGTGNQPQHF.

This clonotype showed up just once. V gene TRBV27 combines with J gene TRBJ1-5; unclear D gene. Germline V gene sequence: CDR1 MNHEY, CDR2 SMNVEV (reference sequence). V was clipped by 2 bases and J by 9 bases, with 14 bases between them. The CDR3 is 14 residues long. The chain's CDR3 is CASSLGPGVGPQHF. The CDR3, as DNA: TGTGCCAGCAGTTTAGGTCCAGGCGTAGGGCCCCAGCATTTT.

The chain carries TRBV15 and TRBJ2-7, with D maybe TRBD2 (5 bases). CDR3 length: 15 amino acids. Germline values: CDR1 LNHNV, CDR2 YYDKDF (reference sequence). V was pared by 2 bases and J by 6 bases, with 17 bases between. CDR3 in amino acids: CATSRPRGSGAEQYF. In nucleotides, the CDR3 is TGTGCCACCAGCAGACCCCGGGGTTCCGGCGCCGAGCAGTACTTC. Filled out from reference TRBV15 and TRBJ2-7, the complete variable domain reads DAMVIQNPRYQVTQFGKPVTLSCSQTLNHNVMYWYQQKSSQAPKLLFHYYDKDFNNEADTPDNFQSRRPNTSFCFLDIRSPGLGDTAMYLCATSRPRGSGAEQYFGPGTRLTVT.

This clonotype was counted ten times or more. V usage is TRBV7-6 and J usage is TRBJ2-1, with D possibly being TRBD1 or TRBD2 (5 bases each). The CDR3 spans 13 residues. Germline CDR1 SGHVS, CDR2 FNYEAQ. The V gene lost 3 bases and the J gene lost 7 bases, with 10 bases spanning the gap. CDR3 loop: CASSLGDGNEQFF. DNA for the CDR3: TGTGCCAGCAGCTTGGGGGATGGAAATGAGCAGTTCTTC.